This T cell receptor (beta chain) was captured in a study of T cells in Graves' hyperthyroidism and ophthalmopathy. This clonotype showed up many times. As yet, its antigen is unknown. The V and J ends lost 4 bases and 3 bases respectively, with 15 bases between them. Per germline, CDR1 SNHLY and CDR2 FYNNEI. This CDR3 region has 15 residues. Orbital computed tomography and thyroid ultrasound, together with serum TRAb and thyroxine and clinical symptoms, were used for diagnoses. The PBMCs studied were ones that came from 10 ml fresh peripheral blood. Study-wide results and limits: Most thyroid clonotypes with frequency above 0.001 were detected in blood.

Amplified TCR beta CDR3 regions derived from RNA transcripts. The primer set for the first-round RT-PCR of the TCR CDR3 was HTBI. TCRdb passed the multiplex PCR reads through MiXCR, listing each CDR3 protein once. The table lists about 350,000 distinct CDR3 sequences, about a sixth of them singletons. The sequenced sample consisted of blood. The rearrangement uses TRBV2 and TRBJ1-2; D is unclear. This TCR derives from a woman under 40 with Graves' hyperthyroidism that later progressed to Graves' ophthalmopathy. CDR3 region: CASSAGLAIDYGYTF. CDR3 nucleotide sequence: TGTGCCAGCAGTGCTGGATTGGCGATCGACTATGGCTACACCTTC.